These 22 T cell receptor beta chains were all obtained from the same sample, sequenced in a study of blood T cell repertoires in COVID-19. TCRdb's copy holds only in-frame clones and misses some; the assay was immunoSEQ multiplex PCR. Of about 210,000 clones in the sample, almost 85% were seen once. Specimen: peripheral blood. Receptors originate from a woman in her fifties or sixties with active or convalescent COVID-19.

This chain links TRBV3-1 (or the pseudogene TRBV3-2) with TRBJ2-6; maybe TRBD1 (6 bases). CDR1 is LGHDT, CDR2 YNNKEL, per germline (reference sequence). The ends were cut back, 3 bases at V and 4 bases at J, with 16 bases in the middle. The CDR3 is 17 residues long. The CDR3 is CASSHLTGVPGANVLTF. In DNA form, the CDR3 reads TGTGCCAGCAGCCACCTGACAGGTGTCCCGGGGGCCAACGTCCTGACTTTC.

The chain uses TRBV27 and TRBJ2-2, with unresolved D. Looked up from germline, CDR1 is MNHEY and CDR2 is SMNVEV (reference sequence). Between the trimmed V and J ends, which lost 6 bases and 1 base, there was a span of 6 bases. This CDR3 is 13 amino acids long. Written as DNA, the CDR3 is TGTGCCAGCAGGGGCGAGAACACCGGGGAGCTGTTTTTT. Protein product: CASRGENTGELFF.

The genes are TRBV14 and TRBJ2-2; 11 bases align to TRBD2. This CDR3 has 15 residues. V gave up 4 bases and J gave up 6 bases; unmatched junction bases: 4. Germline CDR1 is SGHDN and CDR2 is FVKESK. CDR3 amino acids: CASSRSGGAAGELFF. Here the CDR3 DNA reads TGTGCCAGCAGCCGTAGCGGGGGGGCCGCCGGGGAGCTGTTTTTT.

The chain is built from TRBV19 and TRBJ1-2; maybe TRBD1 (5 bases). The CDR3 runs 15 residues. CDR1 is LNHDA, CDR2 SQIVND, per germline (reference sequence). V shed 3 bases and J shed 2 bases, with 13 bases lying between them. CDR3 sequence reads: CASSIRRDGNYGYTF. CDR3 sequence (DNA): TGTGCCAGTAGTATTAGGAGGGACGGGAACTATGGCTACACCTTC.

The gene calls are TRBV30 and TRBJ1-4; 10 nucleotides line up with TRBD1. Germline-derived CDR1 and CDR2 are GTSNPN and SVGIG (reference sequence). CDR3 size: 14 residues. V trimming: 2 bases; J trimming: 7 bases; junction bases outside the gene matches: 4. In DNA, the CDR3 is TGTGCCTGGAGTTGGGACAGGGGTGGTGAAAAACTGTTTTTT. It specifies CAWSWDRGGEKLFF.

This chain joins TRBV19 and TRBJ1-3, with 11 bases matching TRBD1. Germline V gene lookup returns CDR1 LNHDA and CDR2 SQIVND (reference sequence). V lost 3 bases and J lost 7; bases outside the gene matches: 8. CDR3 length: 16 amino acids. CDR3 DNA: TGTGCCAGTAGTATCCGGACAGGGGGCGTCAGCAACACCATATATTTT. Encoded protein: CASSIRTGGVSNTIYF.

This chain connects TRBV30 to TRBJ2-1; perhaps TRBD2 as D (6 bases). Trimming left V 4 bases short and J 2 bases short, with 15 bases between. The germline V gene has CDR1 GTSNPN and CDR2 SVGIG (reference sequence). The CDR3 is made up of 15 amino acids. The CDR3 spells CAWTAGTPPYNEQFF. As DNA, the CDR3 is TGTGCCTGGACCGCCGGGACTCCACCCTACAATGAGCAGTTCTTC. The full variable domain, its missing parts supplied by reference TRBV30 and TRBJ2-1, is SQTIHQWPATLVQPVGSPLSLECTVEGTSNPNLYWYRQAAGRGLQLLFYSVGIGQISSEVPQNLSASRPQDRQFILSSKKLLLSDSGFYLCAWTAGTPPYNEQFFGPGTRLTVL.

This clone has a single count. This chain joins TRBV24-1 and TRBJ1-5; D not certain. V lost 10 bases and J 0 bases, leaving 15 bases between the germline ends. The CDR3 length is 15 residues. CDR1 and CDR2 from the germline V gene are KGHDR and SFDVKD. This chain's CDR3 is CATGFWTVSNQPQHF. In nucleotides, the CDR3 is TGTGCCACGGGATTTTGGACTGTTAGCAATCAGCCCCAGCATTTT.

The V call is TRBV24-1, the J call TRBJ2-3; D uncertain. Germline V gene lookup returns CDR1 KGHDR and CDR2 SFDVKD. The CDR3 has 13 residues. V was cut by 5 bases and J by 2 bases, with 7 bases left in between. CDR3 nucleotides: TGTGCCACCAGTGGTAGTCTCACAGATACGCAGTATTTT. This encodes CATSGSLTDTQYF.

The chain is built from TRBV19 and TRBJ1-2, with D uncertain. In germline, CDR1 is LNHDA, CDR2 SQIVND (reference sequence). The CDR3 loop spans 14 amino acids. V lost 3 bases, J lost 4 bases, and 12 bases lay in between. CDR3 residues: CASSMSTIPYGYTF. The CDR3 nucleotides read TGTGCCAGTAGTATGTCAACAATTCCCTATGGCTACACCTTC.

CDR3 DNA sequence: TGTGCCAGCAGCGTAGTGGCGGGAGGCATTGAGCAGTTCTTC. Its protein is CASSVVAGGIEQFF. The chain employs TRBV9 and TRBJ2-1; 8 nucleotides line up with TRBD2. Trimming at V came to 0 bases and at J to 9 bases, leaving 5 bases not matched to a gene. In germline, CDR1 is SGDLS, CDR2 YYNGEE. The CDR3 contains 14 residues.

In this sample, this clone turned up once. The V and J genes are TRBV20-1 and TRBJ1-3; no definite D call. CDR1 and CDR2 from the germline V gene are DFQATT and SNEGSKA (reference sequence). V was cut by 3 bases and J by 11 bases, with 11 bases left in between. The length of the CDR3 is 11 residues. The CDR3 is CSASHVEAIYF. The CDR3 DNA is TGCAGTGCTAGCCACGTCGAGGCCATATATTTT.

This clone was detected only a few times. This chain uses TRBV3-1 (or the pseudogene TRBV3-2) with TRBJ1-1; D call uncertain. Trimming took 4 bases from V and 4 from J, leaving 10 bases between them. The CDR3 loop spans 13 amino acids. From germline, CDR1 is LGHDT and CDR2 YNNKEL (reference sequence). CDR3 in DNA: TGTGCCAGCAGCCCCGGAGGGAGCACTGAAGCTTTCTTT. The encoded protein is CASSPGGSTEAFF.

The chain joins TRBV5-1 to TRBJ2-2; TRBD2 agrees at 10 bases. CDR3 length equals 15 residues. CDR1 SGHRS and CDR2 YFSETQ come from the germline V gene. J lost 7 bases, V lost 4 bases, and 7 bases had no gene match. This CDR3 is CASSPRLAGDGELFF. The CDR3, as DNA: TGCGCCAGCAGCCCCCGGCTAGCGGGAGACGGGGAGCTGTTTTTT.

The chain couples TRBV5-5 to TRBJ2-5, with D perhaps matching TRBD2 (5 bases). Germline CDR1 reads SGHKS; CDR2 reads YYEKEE (reference sequence). The CDR3 is 15 amino acids. Between the trimmed V and J ends, which lost 2 bases and 5 bases, there was a span of 16 bases. The CDR3 reads CASSFQFLAAETQYF. CDR3 DNA sequence: TGTGCCAGCAGCTTCCAGTTTCTAGCTGCGGAGACCCAGTACTTC.

The J gene is TRBJ1-1, the V gene TRBV4-2, with D tentatively TRBD1 (6 bases). Trimming removed 1 base at V and 1 base at J, with 10 bases between. CDR1 LGHNA and CDR2 YNFKEQ come from the germline V gene. CDR3 length: 15 amino acids. Here the CDR3 reads CASSQVDRPNTEAFF. CDR3 DNA: TGTGCCAGCAGCCAAGTCGACAGGCCGAACACTGAAGCTTTCTTT.

The chain joins TRBV19 to TRBJ1-5, with D perhaps matching TRBD1 (5 bases). Germline values: CDR1 LNHDA, CDR2 SQIVND (reference sequence). V lost 1 base and J 6 bases, leaving 16 bases between the germline ends. The CDR3 loop spans 16 amino acids. The CDR3 nucleotides read TGTGCCAGTAGTATAGTAAAAGGGCAGGGCGGTCAGCCCCAGCATTTT. Its translation is CASSIVKGQGGQPQHF.

V and J are TRBV6-5 and TRBJ2-4; a weak D match, TRBD2 (6 bases). Germline V gene data show CDR1 as MNHEY and CDR2 as SVGAGI. The length of the CDR3 is 15 residues. The V end lost 6 bases, the J end lost 7 bases, and 19 bases lay between the germline ends. For the CDR3, the DNA is TGTGCCAGCAGAAAACTCACAGCGGAGGGGAACATTCAGTACTTC. Residues: CASRKLTAEGNIQYF.

This clone turned up a few times. This chain uses TRBV5-4 with TRBJ2-7; tentatively, D is TRBD1 (7 bases). Trimming pared 5 bases from V and 1 base from J, leaving 13 bases between. Germline V gives CDR1 SGHNT, CDR2 YYREEE (reference sequence). This CDR3 has 14 amino acids. Here the CDR3 reads CASRDPGGSYEQYV. The CDR3 region has the DNA TGTGCCAGCAGAGATCCAGGGGGGTCCTACGAGCAGTACGTC.

The rearrangement joins TRBV6-1 to TRBJ1-2, with 7 bases lining up with TRBD1. The J segment lost 5 bases and the V segment lost 1 base, leaving 4 bases of the junction unmatched. The germline CDR1 and CDR2 sequences are MNHNS and SASEGT. The CDR3 is made up of 14 amino acids. The DNA of the CDR3 is TGTGCCAGCAGTGAAGGGGACAGAGGATATGGCTACACCTTC. Translating gives CASSEGDRGYGYTF.

The chain employs TRBV12-3 or TRBV12-4 and TRBJ1-1; no reliable D call. This CDR3 is built from 13 residues. Between the trimmed V and J ends, which lost 8 bases and 0 bases, there was a span of 10 bases. This CDR3 is CASVLRMNTEAFF. The DNA for the CDR3 is TGTGCCAGCGTTCTCAGGATGAACACTGAAGCTTTCTTT.

The CDR3 nucleotides are TGTGCCAGTAGCTATAGGTCCAGGGGCGGGGGTCAGCCCCAGCATTTT. It yields the protein CASSYRSRGGGQPQHF. V gene TRBV19 combines with J gene TRBJ1-5, with TRBD1 as a possible D gene (6 bases). Trimming cost V 6 bases and J 6 bases, with 21 bases left between them. The CDR3 runs 16 residues. Germline-derived CDR1 and CDR2 are LNHDA and SQIVND (reference sequence).